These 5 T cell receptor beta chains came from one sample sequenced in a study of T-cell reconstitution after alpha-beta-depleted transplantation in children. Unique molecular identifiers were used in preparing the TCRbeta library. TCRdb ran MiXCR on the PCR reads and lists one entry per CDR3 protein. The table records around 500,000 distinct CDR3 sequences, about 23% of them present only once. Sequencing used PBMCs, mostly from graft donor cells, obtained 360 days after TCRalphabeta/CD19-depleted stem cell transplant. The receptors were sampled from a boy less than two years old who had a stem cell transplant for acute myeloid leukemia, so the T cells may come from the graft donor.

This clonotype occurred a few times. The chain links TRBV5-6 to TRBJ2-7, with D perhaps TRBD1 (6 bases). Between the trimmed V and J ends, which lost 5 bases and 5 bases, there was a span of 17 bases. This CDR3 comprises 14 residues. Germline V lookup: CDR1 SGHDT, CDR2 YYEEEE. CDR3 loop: CASSMGAGDNEQYV. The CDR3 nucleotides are TGTGCCAGCAGTATGGGGGCTGGTGACAACGAGCAGTACGTC.

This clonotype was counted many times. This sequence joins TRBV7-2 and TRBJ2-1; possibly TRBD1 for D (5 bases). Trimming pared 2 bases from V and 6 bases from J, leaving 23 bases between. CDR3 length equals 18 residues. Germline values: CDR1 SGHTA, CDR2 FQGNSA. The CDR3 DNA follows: TGTGCCAGCAGCTTACAAGGGGCCTTTGCCGTAGTCTTCAATGAGCAGTTCTTC. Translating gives CASSLQGAFAVVFNEQFF.

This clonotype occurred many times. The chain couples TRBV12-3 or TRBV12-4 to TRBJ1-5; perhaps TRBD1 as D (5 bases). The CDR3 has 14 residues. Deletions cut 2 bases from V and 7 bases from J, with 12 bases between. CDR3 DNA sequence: TGTGCCAGCAGTTTACAGACAGAGAGGCAGCCCCAGCATTTT. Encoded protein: CASSLQTERQPQHF.

The CDR3: CASSHPSPPTSGVLQETQYF. CDR3 coding DNA: TGCGCCAGCAGCCACCCATCCCCTCCGACTAGCGGGGTACTCCAAGAGACCCAGTACTTC. J is TRBJ2-5 and V is TRBV5-1; 11 bases fit TRBD2. Germline CDR1 SGHRS, CDR2 YFSETQ. The V and J ends lost 4 bases and 1 base, in that order; junction bases with no gene match: 18. The CDR3 consists of 20 residues. Full variable domain (rest looked up from reference TRBV5-1 and TRBJ2-5): KAGVTQTPRYLIKTRGQQVTLSCSPISGHRSVSWYQQTPGQGLQFLFEYFSETQRNKGNFPGRFSGRQFSNSRSEMNVSTLELGDSALYLCASSHPSPPTSGVLQETQYFGPGTRLLVL.

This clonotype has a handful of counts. CDR3 in amino acids: CAISEGWRNATQYF. As DNA, the CDR3 is TGTGCCATCAGTGAGGGATGGAGGAACGCTACGCAGTATTTT. The gene calls are TRBV10-3 and TRBJ2-3; weak D call: TRBD2 (5 bases). The V and J ends lost 2 bases and 8 bases respectively, with 14 bases between them. CDR1 is ENHRY, CDR2 SYGVKD, per germline. This CDR3 comprises 14 residues.